Described below is a single TCR beta chain sequence and its context. The data derive from a study of blood T cell repertoires in COVID-19. Method: immunoSEQ multiplex PCR; TCRdb's copy keeps in-frame clones and lacks some. The sample has around 360,000 clones, roughly 84% seen once. This CDR3 is 15 amino acids long. With 4 bases clipped from V and 7 bases from J, the junction kept 8 bases outside the gene matches. Germline CDR1 KGHDR, CDR2 SFDVKD. The chain combines TRBV24-1 with TRBJ2-7; 11 bases map to TRBD1. The clonotype was recovered from a woman aged 25 to 45 who had recovered from COVID-19. Sequencing was performed on PBMCs or T cells enriched from blood (not recorded which). The CDR3 sequence is CATSDTRTGGREQYF. The DNA of the CDR3 is TGTGCCACCAGTGACACAAGGACAGGGGGCAGGGAGCAGTACTTC.